What follows are 13 T cell receptor beta chains derived from one specimen sequenced in a study of CXCR3-negative and CXCR3-positive naive CD8 T cells. UMI-labeled 5' RACE TRB cDNA libraries were prepared from the cells. After re-calling the 5' RACE reads, TCRdb lists one entry per CDR3 protein, DNA absent. The table lists approximately 8,700 distinct CDR3 sequences. Sequenced sample: naive CXCR3- CD8+ T cells from blood. Regarding subset: CD45RO-CCR7+CD27+CD95- naive CD8+ T cells lacking CXCR3 (TNR3-). These receptors were collected from a human donor in good health. Some clones in this sample may be carry-over from other donors' samples.

The rearrangement uses TRBV28 and TRBJ2-7; TCRdb returns TRBD1, unconfirmable since there is no DNA. CDR3 length: 16 amino acids. CDR1 is MDHEN and CDR2 is SYDVKM in the germline V gene. The chain's CDR3 is CASSFDPTSGAYEQYF.

The V and J genes are TRBV29-1 and TRBJ2-3. The germline CDR1 and CDR2 sequences are SQVTM and ANQGSEA. The CDR3 runs to 12 residues. The CDR3 spells CSVLVSTDTQYF.

The chain has TRBV19 and TRBJ1-5; TCRdb outputs TRBD1, but without DNA this stays unchecked. Germline V gene sequence: CDR1 LNHDA, CDR2 SQIVND (reference sequence). This CDR3 is 16 amino acids long. Here the CDR3 reads CASSVPFGQGYQPQHF.

The V gene is TRBV6-5, the J gene TRBJ2-4; TCRdb indicates TRBD2, and absent DNA this call remains unverified. The CDR3 loop spans 16 amino acids. Germline V gene data show CDR1 as MNHEY and CDR2 as SVGAGI. This CDR3 is CASTAGWALSKNIQYF.

This chain links TRBV14 with TRBJ2-7; TCRdb's assignment of TRBD2 cannot be checked, as there is no DNA. This CDR3 has 15 residues. Germline values: CDR1 SGHDN, CDR2 FVKESK. The chain's CDR3 is CASSQAPGDYTEQYF.

According to its frequency, this clonotype is medium-sized. The genes are TRBV2 and TRBJ2-7; without DNA, the TCRdb call of TRBD1 cannot be checked. The CDR3 is 17 residues long. Germline CDR1 and CDR2: SNHLY and FYNNEI. The CDR3: CASSENPLWYSSYEQYF.

J is TRBJ2-7 and V is TRBV7-6; TCRdb returns TRBD2, unconfirmable since there is no DNA. CDR1 is SGHVS, CDR2 FNYEAQ, per germline. This CDR3 has 15 amino acids. This CDR3 is CASSEGTSGFYEQYF. Variable domain in full (rest from reference TRBV7-6 and TRBJ2-7): GAGVSQSPRYKVTKRGQDVALRCDPISGHVSLYWYRQALGQGPEFLTYFNYEAQQDKSGLPNDRFSAERPEGSISTLTIQRTEQRDSAMYRCASSEGTSGFYEQYFGPGTRLTVT.

Considering frequency, this clonotype is medium-sized (0.01 to 0.1%). The gene calls are TRBV29-1 and TRBJ2-1; TCRdb picks TRBD2, but there is no DNA to check that call. Germline CDR1 and CDR2: SQVTM and ANQGSEA. The CDR3 loop spans 14 amino acids. The CDR3 loop reads CSVGRTSGNNEQFF.

The rearrangement uses TRBV25-1 and TRBJ1-2; the D call of TRBD1 rests on TCRdb alone, since no DNA is present to check it. Germline loops: CDR1 MGHDK, CDR2 SYGVNS. The CDR3 is 17 amino acids. The CDR3: CASSELWTGGASYGYTF.

V and J are TRBV13 and TRBJ1-1. This CDR3 comprises 13 residues. The germline V gene encodes CDR1 PRHDT and CDR2 FYEKMQ (reference sequence). The chain's CDR3 is CASSLVGNTEAFF. Complete variable domain (other parts from reference TRBV13 and TRBJ1-1): AAGVIQSPRHLIKEKRETATLKCYPIPRHDTVYWYQQGPGQDPQFLISFYEKMQSDKGSIPDRFSAQQFSDYHSELNMSSLELGDSALYFCASSLVGNTEAFFGQGTRLTVV.

By frequency, this clonotype is medium-sized (0.01 to 0.1%). The V and J genes are TRBV27 and TRBJ2-7; TCRdb outputs TRBD2, but without DNA this stays unchecked. In germline, CDR1 is MNHEY, CDR2 SMNVEV (reference sequence). This CDR3 has 17 residues. CDR3 in amino acids: CASSLSSGLAPSYEQYF.

The genes are TRBV3-1 and TRBJ2-2; lacking DNA, the TRBD1 call made by TCRdb goes unchecked. Germline V gene lookup returns CDR1 LGHDT and CDR2 YNNKEL (reference sequence). The CDR3 is 16 amino acids. The CDR3 region is CASSPPGDVGAGELFF.

By frequency, this clonotype is medium-sized. The CDR3 spells CASSLDGGVAGNYGYTF. The rearrangement joins TRBV5-5 to TRBJ1-2; TCRdb's assignment of TRBD1 cannot be checked, as there is no DNA. The CDR3 is made up of 17 amino acids. The germline CDR1 and CDR2 sequences are SGHKS and YYEKEE (reference sequence).